Given below is one T cell receptor beta chain in context. The antigen is undetermined. This table comes from immunoSEQ multiplex PCR, and its TCRdb copy is limited to in-frame clones, with some not included. There are over 1.5 million clones in the sample; nearly 99% occur only once, and 0.4% to 0.55% lies in the top ten. The sample comes from a study of shared clonotypes between healthy human individuals. Broader study findings: Researchers found naive subsets generally carried larger estimated richness than memory subsets. With a handful of donors compared, around 5.4% of naive CD4 clonotypes were shared.

Recent acute infections and vaccinations were absent in the healthy HIV-negative adult donors. Germline V gene data show CDR1 as SGHAT and CDR2 as FQNNGV. V was pared by 4 bases and J by 9 bases, with 19 bases between. This CDR3 contains 15 residues. V is TRBV11-2 and J is TRBJ2-1; D may be TRBD2 (6 bases). This clonotype was obtained from a man aged 30 to 39 in good health. Sequencing used naive CD4+ T cells sorted from blood. Subset denoted: CD45RA+ positively selected. Here the CDR3 reads CASSSLTGTRGEQFF. CDR3 bases: TGTGCCAGCAGCTCCTTAACCGGGACGCGGGGTGAGCAGTTCTTC. Complete variable domain (other parts from reference TRBV11-2 and TRBJ2-1): EAGVAQSPRYKIIEKRQSVAFWCNPISGHATLYWYQQILGQGPKLLIQFQNNGVVDDSQLPKDRFSAERLKGVDSTLKIQPAKLEDSAVYLCASSSLTGTRGEQFFGPGTRLTVL.